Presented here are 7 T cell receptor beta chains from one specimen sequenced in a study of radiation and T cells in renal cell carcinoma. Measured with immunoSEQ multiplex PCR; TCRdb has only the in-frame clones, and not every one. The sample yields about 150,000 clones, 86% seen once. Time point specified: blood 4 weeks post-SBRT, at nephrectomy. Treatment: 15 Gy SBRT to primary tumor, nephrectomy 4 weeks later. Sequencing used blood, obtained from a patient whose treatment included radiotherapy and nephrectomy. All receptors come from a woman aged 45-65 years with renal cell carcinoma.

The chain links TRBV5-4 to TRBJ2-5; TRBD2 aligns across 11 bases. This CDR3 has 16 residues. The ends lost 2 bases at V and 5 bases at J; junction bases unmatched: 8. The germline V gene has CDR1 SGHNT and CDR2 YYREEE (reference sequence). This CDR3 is CASSFISGGARETQYF. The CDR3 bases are TGTGCCAGCAGCTTTATTAGCGGGGGGGCCAGGGAGACCCAGTACTTC.

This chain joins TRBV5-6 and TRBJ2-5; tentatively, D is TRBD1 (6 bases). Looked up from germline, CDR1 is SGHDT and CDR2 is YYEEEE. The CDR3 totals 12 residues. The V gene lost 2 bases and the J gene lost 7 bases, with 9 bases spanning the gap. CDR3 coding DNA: TGTGCCAGCAGCTTATTACAGGGGACCCAGTACTTC. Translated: CASSLLQGTQYF. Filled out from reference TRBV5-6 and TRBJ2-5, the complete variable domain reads DAGVTQSPTHLIKTRGQQVTLRCSPKSGHDTVSWYQQALGQGPQFIFQYYEEEERQRGNFPDRFSGHQFPNYSSELNVNALLLGDSALYLCASSLLQGTQYFGPGTRLLVL.

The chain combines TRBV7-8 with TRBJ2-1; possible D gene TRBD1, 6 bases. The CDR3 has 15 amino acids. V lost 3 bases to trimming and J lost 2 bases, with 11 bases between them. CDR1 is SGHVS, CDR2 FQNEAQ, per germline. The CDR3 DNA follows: TGTGCCAGCAGCTTGCAGGGACACACCTACAATGAGCAGTTCTTC. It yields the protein CASSLQGHTYNEQFF.

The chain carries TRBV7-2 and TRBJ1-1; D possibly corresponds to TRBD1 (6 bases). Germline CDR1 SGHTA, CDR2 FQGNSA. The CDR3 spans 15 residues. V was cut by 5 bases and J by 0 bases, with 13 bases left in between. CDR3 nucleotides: TGTGCCAGCAGCCTCCAAGGGGGGATGAACACTGAAGCTTTCTTT. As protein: CASSLQGGMNTEAFF.

The CDR3 loop is CASSSGSSGSWQYF. The CDR3 region has the DNA TGTGCCAGCAGCTCCGGCTCTTCGGGAAGTTGGCAGTACTTC. The rearrangement uses TRBV7-8 and TRBJ2-7, with a tentative D call TRBD2 (5 bases). Deletions cut 4 bases from V and 9 bases from J, with 19 bases between. This CDR3 is built from 14 residues. From germline, CDR1 is SGHVS and CDR2 FQNEAQ.

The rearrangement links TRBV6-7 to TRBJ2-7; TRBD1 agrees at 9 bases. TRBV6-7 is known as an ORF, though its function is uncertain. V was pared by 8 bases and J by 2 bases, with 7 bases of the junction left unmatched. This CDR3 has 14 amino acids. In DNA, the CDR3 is TGTGCCAGCCCCAACGGGACAGGGACCTACGAGCAGTACTTC. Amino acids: CASPNGTGTYEQYF.

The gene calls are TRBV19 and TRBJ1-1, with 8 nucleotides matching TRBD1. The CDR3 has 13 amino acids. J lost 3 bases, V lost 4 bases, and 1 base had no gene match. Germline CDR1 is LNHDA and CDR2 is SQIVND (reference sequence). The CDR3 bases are TGTGCCAGTAGTACGACAGGGGACACTGAAGCTTTCTTT. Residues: CASSTTGDTEAFF.